A selection of T cell receptor beta chains follows, all from one sample in a study of cytomegalovirus exposure and HLA in healthy donors. Libraries were prepared by immunoSEQ multiplex PCR; TCRdb keeps only in-frame clonotypes and omits some of them. Altogether approximately 59,000 clones are present, 65% to 70% being singletons, with the ten largest covering about 17%. The sample consisted of PBMCs. The origin of the receptors is a man aged 35 to 55 in good health and CMV-seropositive. The CDR3 runs from the conserved cysteine through the conserved F or W. The D gene is left open where the match is weak. Clone size is shown for a subset of rows, as once, few, many or a class of expanded clone.

length | D | J | size | V | DNA | CDR3
13 | . | TRBJ2-7 | . | TRBV7-2 | TGTGCCAGCAGCTTAGCTAGCGTCTCCGAGCAGTACTTC | CASSLASVSEQYF
15 | TRBD1 | TRBJ1-5 | few | TRBV18 | TGTGCCAGCTCACCAGGGACAGGGGGCCAGCGGCCCCAGCATTTT | CASSPGTGGQRPQHF
13 | . | TRBJ2-2 | . | TRBV18 | TGTGCCAGCTCACCCAGGGACACCGGGGAGCTGTTTTTT | CASSPRDTGELFF
16 | TRBD2 | TRBJ2-1 | . | TRBV19 | TGTGCCAGTAGTCAGACTAGCGCCAAGAGGGGGGATGAGCAGTTCTTC | CASSQTSAKRGDEQFF
12 | . | TRBJ2-5 | once | TRBV30 | TGTGCCTGGGCATACGGCCAAGAGACCCAGTACTTC | CAWAYGQETQYF
15 | TRBD2 | TRBJ2-7 | medium-sized | TRBV11-3 | TGTGCCAGCAGCTTAAAGCGGGAGAGTAAGGACGAGCAGTACTTC | CASSLKRESKDEQYF
14 | . | TRBJ2-5 | . | TRBV29-1 | TGCAGCGGCCTCCCGCGAGATCCGCAAGAGACCCAGTACTTC | CSGLPRDPQETQYF
15 | . | TRBJ2-3 | once | TRBV30 | TGTGCCTGGAGTCGTCTCTCCCGAGATGCAGATACGCAGTATTTT | CAWSRLSRDADTQYF
16 | . | TRBJ1-4 | . | TRBV28 | TGTGCCAGCAGTCGGCAGGGGCGGCCAACTAATGAAAAACTGTTTTTT | CASSRQGRPTNEKLFF
17 | . | TRBJ2-6 | . | TRBV9 | TGTGCCAGCAGCGTAGGCCAGGGGAGAGCTGGGGCCAACGTCCTGACTTTC | CASSVGQGRAGANVLTF
13 | . | TRBJ1-5 | once | TRBV19 | TGTGCCAGTCCCCCTTATAGCAATCAGCCCCAGCATTTT | CASPPYSNQPQHF
16 | . | TRBJ2-2 | . | TRBV4-3 | TGCGCCAGCAGCCTAAGGGTAGGGGTCGGGACCGGGGAGCTGTTTTTT | CASSLRVGVGTGELFF
14 | . | TRBJ2-7 | . | TRBV5-1 | TGCGCCAGCAGCTTAGGAACAGGGCCCTACGAGCAGTACTTC | CASSLGTGPYEQYF
14 | . | TRBJ2-1 | . | TRBV9 | TGTGCCAGCAGCGTAGGGGCCGCGAACAATGAGCAGTTCTTC | CASSVGAANNEQFF
17 | . | TRBJ2-5 | few | TRBV7-6 | TGTGCCAGCAGCTTAAGCTCTAACAGGGCGACGGGAGAGACCCAGTACTTC | CASSLSSNRATGETQYF
14 | . | TRBJ2-1 | few | TRBV4-1 | TGCGCCAGCAGCCAACGACAGCACGCAGAGGAGCAGTTCTTC | CASSQRQHAEEQFF
15 | TRBD2 | TRBJ2-3 | . | TRBV10-2 | TGCGCCAGCAAAACCGGGACTAGGGACACAGATACGCAGTATTTT | CASKTGTRDTDTQYF
14 | . | TRBJ2-3 | . | TRBV6-6 | TGTGCCAGCTCAACGGACAGATCCACAGATACGCAGTATTTT | CASSTDRSTDTQYF
14 | . | TRBJ1-5 | . | TRBV7-9 | TGTGCCAGCAGCACAGGACAGTCTCGGCAGCCCCAGCATTTT | CASSTGQSRQPQHF
16 | . | TRBJ1-3 | few | TRBV6-5 | TGTGCCAGCAGTTACTCGGCAGGGGTTCCTGGAAACACCATATATTTT | CASSYSAGVPGNTIYF
14 | TRBD1 | TRBJ2-3 | . | TRBV5-6 | TGTGCCAGCAGCTTTCAAGGGGGCTCAGATACGCAGTATTTT | CASSFQGGSDTQYF
15 | . | TRBJ2-1 | . | TRBV7-6 | TGTGCCAGCAGCTTAGGTCTAGAAGGGGCCAATGAGCAGTTCTTC | CASSLGLEGANEQFF
13 | . | TRBJ1-2 | . | TRBV10-3 | TGTGCCATCAGTGTGGAGGGAAACTATGGCTACACCTTC | CAISVEGNYGYTF
17 | . | TRBJ1-3 | . | TRBV4-2 | TGTGCCAGCAGCCAAGCCAGTGGGGGGGCAGGTGGAAACACCATATATTTT | CASSQASGGAGGNTIYF
15 | TRBD1 | TRBJ1-2 | . | TRBV9 | TGTGCCAGCAGCCCCATAAGGGGGCAGGTCGTAGAGGGTTTTTTC | CASSPIRGQVVEGFF
16 | . | TRBJ1-4 | . | TRBV10-2 | TGCGCCAGCAGTGCCGGCCCCGGGACACATAATGAAAAACTGTTTTTT | CASSAGPGTHNEKLFF
13 | . | TRBJ2-3 | . | TRBV27 | TGTGCCAGCACGACTAGATGGTCAGATACGCAGTATTTT | CASTTRWSDTQYF
15 | . | TRBJ2-2 | once | TRBV13 | TGTGCCAGCAGCTTACGAGTTGCTGGCACCGGGGAGCTGTTTTTT | CASSLRVAGTGELFF
13 | . | TRBJ1-1 | once | TRBV28 | TGTGCCAGCTCCGGGTCGTTGAACACTGAAGCTTTCTTT | CASSGSLNTEAFF
15 | TRBD2 | TRBJ2-7 | . | TRBV9 | TGTGCCAGCAGCCCCCGTTCGGCGGGAGGGACCGAGCAGTACTTC | CASSPRSAGGTEQYF
13 | . | TRBJ2-5 | . | TRBV7-6 | TGTGCCAGCAGCTACAGAGGGAGCGAGACCCAGTACTTC | CASSYRGSETQYF
13 | . | TRBJ2-1 | . | TRBV29-1 | TGCAGCGTTGAAGGGACAGAAGGCAATGAGCAGTTCTTC | CSVEGTEGNEQFF
14 | . | TRBJ1-1 | few | TRBV5-1 | TGCGCCAGCAGCTTGGGTGACCGACTGTATGAAGCTTTCTTT | CASSLGDRLYEAFF
17 | . | TRBJ1-3 | . | TRBV5-6 | TGTGCCAGCAGCTCCTTTTTCCCAGGCCCCTCTGGAAACACCATATATTTT | CASSSFFPGPSGNTIYF
15 | . | TRBJ2-7 | few | TRBV5-1 | TGCGCCAGCAGCTTGGAGCCAGGCATCTCCTACGAGCAGTACTTC | CASSLEPGISYEQYF
15 | . | TRBJ1-3 | few | TRBV7-9 | TGTGCCAGCAGGAGTACAGGACGCTCTGGAAACACCATATATTTT | CASRSTGRSGNTIYF
14 | TRBD2 | TRBJ2-7 | . | TRBV25-1 | TGTGCCAGCAGGGGCGGGACTAGCGCCTACGAGCAGTACTTC | CASRGGTSAYEQYF
16 | . | TRBJ1-3 | . | TRBV6-6 | TGTGCCAGCAGTTACTCGTCCCGGACAGCTGGAAACACCATATATTTT | CASSYSSRTAGNTIYF
15 | . | TRBJ2-2 | many | TRBV19 | TGTGCCAGTAGTATTGGTGGAGGCCACTCGTGGGAGCTGTTTTTT | CASSIGGGHSWELFF
13 | . | TRBJ2-7 | few | TRBV5-1 | TGCGCCAGCAGCCTTACAAACAGGGCCGAGCAGTACTTC | CASSLTNRAEQYF
16 | . | TRBJ2-1 | . | TRBV12-2 | TGTGCAAGTCGCCTGTTGGGTCGCGGAGAATACAATGAGCAGTTCTTC | CASRLLGRGEYNEQFF
17 | TRBD2 | TRBJ2-7 | . | TRBV4-2 | TGTGCCAGCAGCCGCCCCCGCGTCGGGACTAGCGGGAGTGAGCAGTACTTC | CASSRPRVGTSGSEQYF
11 | . | TRBJ2-2 | . | TRBV29-1 | TGCAGCGTTGGGACTCAACGGGAGCTGTTTTTT | CSVGTQRELFF
15 | TRBD2 | TRBJ2-1 | . | TRBV7-9 | TGTGCCAGCAGCTTTTTTTTAGCGGGTGGAAATGAGCAGTTCTTC | CASSFFLAGGNEQFF
14 | TRBD1 | TRBJ1-4 | . | TRBV19 | TGTGCCAGTAGCCAGACAGGGGGAAGCGAAAAACTGTTTTTT | CASSQTGGSEKLFF